This T cell receptor (beta chain) appears in the sequencing data of a study of T cell repertoires in cytomegalovirus infection. Overall study context: Public TCR beta signatures marked donors with CMV infection and the matching HLA.

MiXCR, applied by TCRdb to the reads, yields one record per CDR3 protein. Here the sample spans 200,000 to 250,000 distinct CDR3 sequences, about 38% being singletons. This clonotype was seen more than once but under ten times. What it binds is not known. Germline assignment: CDR1 MNHEY and CDR2 SMNVEV (reference sequence). CDR3 size: 14 residues. V shed 4 bases, J shed 6 bases, and the junction held 7 bases outside the gene matches. The clonotype originates from a human donor in good health (CMV status not recorded). Some clones in this sample may be carry-over from other donors' samples. This sequence joins TRBV27 and TRBJ1-2; TRBD1 agrees at 8 bases. The material was CD8+ T cells from cultured PBMCs, obtained from culture after CMV antigen stimulation. In nucleotides, the CDR3 is TGTGCCAGCAGTTCAGGGGGCGAACCGGATGGCTACACCTTC. This codes for CASSSGGEPDGYTF.